A single T cell receptor (beta chain) is shown here with its context. This sample stems from a study of T cells after yellow fever vaccination. The ends were cut back, 1 base at V and 11 bases at J, with 17 bases in the middle. CDR3 length: 13 residues. Germline V gives CDR1 DFQATT, CDR2 SNEGSKA (reference sequence). One entry per CDR3 protein results from TCRdb running MiXCR on the 5' RACE reads. The repertoire has a few hundred thousand distinct CDR3 sequences, around 9.3% of them found once; the top ten carry around 3.1%. This receptor was obtained from a young man who received the YFV17D yellow fever vaccine. The sample in question was CD4+ T cells sorted from PBMCs, obtained 5 days after the yellow fever booster vaccination. This sequence joins TRBV20-1 and TRBJ1-1; D remains unclear. The CDR3: CSARAPWGFDAFF. DNA of the CDR3: TGCAGTGCTAGAGCTCCCTGGGGTTTCGACGCTTTCTTT.